Shown below are 5 T cell receptor beta chains from a single sample sequenced in a study of a mutant IDH1 vaccine in newly diagnosed glioma. These receptors lack a known antigen. TCRdb's table, derived via immunoSEQ multiplex PCR, lists solely in-frame clones and lacks some. The sample has 90,000 to 100,000 clones; roughly 90% are singletons. The sample's time point: week 47, end of study. Vaccinated patients received 300 ug of mutant IDH1 20-mer peptide per dose, with topical imiquimod. Source: PBMCs, taken from a glioma patient whose treatment included an IDH1 peptide vaccine. All receptors derive from a woman between 50 and 59 years old with glioma.

The chain uses TRBV14 and TRBJ2-7; weak D call: TRBD1 (6 bases). The CDR3 sequence is 15 residues long. Per the germline V gene, CDR1 is SGHDN and CDR2 is FVKESK. The V and J ends lost 2 bases and 2 bases respectively, with 13 bases between them. CDR3 protein: CASSQLQGAPYEQYF. In DNA form, the CDR3 reads TGTGCCAGCAGCCAATTACAGGGAGCACCCTACGAGCAGTACTTC.

The chain is built from TRBV7-9 and TRBJ2-7; TRBD1 matches 9 bases. The J segment lost 4 bases and the V segment lost 5 bases, leaving 15 bases of the junction unmatched. This CDR3 spans 17 amino acids. The germline gives CDR1 SEHNR, CDR2 FQNEAQ (reference sequence). The CDR3 region is CASSPRGPGQGGYEQYF. In DNA form, the CDR3 reads TGTGCCAGCAGCCCGAGGGGTCCGGGACAGGGAGGTTACGAGCAGTACTTC.

The chain couples TRBV6-1 to TRBJ2-7; D gene unclear. V lost 1 base and J lost 3, with 7 bases in between. Germline-derived CDR1 and CDR2 are MNHNS and SASEGT. This CDR3 contains 13 residues. CDR3 nucleotides: TGTGCCAGCAGTGAAGAAAACAGCTACGAGCAGTACTTC. Translating gives CASSEENSYEQYF.

This chain links TRBV5-1 with TRBJ2-5; 15 bases are a match to TRBD2. TRBJ2-7 matches the DNA end more closely, so the J call is doubtful. The V gene's germline CDR1 is SGHRS and CDR2 YFSETQ. The CDR3 is made up of 17 amino acids. Here the CDR3 reads CASSRTSGRAQSYEQYF. The CDR3, as DNA: TGCGCCAGCAGCAGGACTAGCGGGAGGGCCCAATCCTACGAGCAGTACTTC.

V is TRBV7-8 and J is TRBJ2-3; no definite D call. From germline, CDR1 is SGHVS and CDR2 FQNEAQ. The CDR3 loop spans 11 amino acids. Trimming took off 9 bases at V and 6 bases at J, with 10 bases between the two ends. The CDR3 protein is CASVTVDTQYF. DNA for the CDR3: TGTGCCAGTGTGACGGTTGATACGCAGTATTTT.